A selection of T cell receptor beta chains follows, all from one sample in a study of identical twins. TCRdb itself ran the 5' RACE reads through MiXCR, one entry per CDR3 protein. The sample shows a few hundred thousand distinct CDR3 sequences, about an eighth of them seen only once. The data also belong to a second study, concerning yellow fever vaccine responses in identical twins.

Sequencing input: memory (CD45RO+) T cells sorted from blood. All receptors come from a woman under 30 in good health. The CDR3 runs from the conserved cysteine through the conserved F or W.

cdr3_aa v_call
CAAWGDRQSELEQYF TRBV24-1
CASSQSSAASGYTF TRBV3-1
CASSPRGGSVSDTQYF TRBV4-3
CASSPSPSIMGNEQFF TRBV18
CASSPGADSDNEQFF TRBV5-4
CASSSVPGQGYTIYF TRBV6-5
CATSKWGQLQETQYF TRBV15
CASSSGGAQETQYF TRBV5-4
CASSRFMNTEAFF TRBV2
CASSFVVGVRTDTQYF TRBV12-3/TRBV12-4
CASSQDRFERYTF TRBV4-2
CASSLYRRSFSGANVLTF TRBV5-5
CASSLAGQGVDEQFF TRBV7-2